These 17 T cell receptor beta chains came from one sample sequenced in a study of T cell repertoires in cytomegalovirus infection. One entry per CDR3 protein results from TCRdb running MiXCR on the reads. The sample yields hundreds of thousands of distinct CDR3 sequences, 17% seen once. The sequenced sample consisted of PBMCs. Receptors were obtained from a human donor in good health (CMV status not recorded). Some clones in this sample may be carry-over from other donors' samples.

A single count supports this clonotype. V usage is TRBV28 and J usage is TRBJ1-6, with 7 bases identical to TRBD1. Trimming took 5 bases from V and 7 from J; bases not matched to a gene: 8. Germline CDR1 MDHEN, CDR2 SYDVKM. The CDR3 is made up of 15 amino acids. In nucleotides, the CDR3 is TGTGCCAGCAGTGCCTCGGGCAGGGGGAATTCACCCCTCCACTTT. Residues: CASSASGRGNSPLHF. The variable domain in full, completed from reference TRBV28 and TRBJ1-6, reads DVKVTQSSRYLVKRTGEKVFLECVQDMDHENMFWYRQDPGLGLRLIYFSYDVKMKEKGDIPEGYSVSREKKERFSLILESASTNQTSMYLCASSASGRGNSPLHFGNGTRLTVT.

This clonotype was seen ten or more times. The chain combines TRBV7-2 with TRBJ1-5, with D hard to call. V dropped 1 base and J dropped 3 bases, with 10 bases sitting between them. There are 15 residues in the CDR3. Germline CDR1 and CDR2: SGHTA and FQGNSA. As DNA, the CDR3 is TGTGCCAGCAGCTTAGAAGACCGGTCCAATCAGCCCCAGCATTTT. Amino acids: CASSLEDRSNQPQHF.

In its sample, this clonotype was seen many times. The V gene is TRBV11-1, the J gene TRBJ2-1; D tentatively fits TRBD1 or TRBD2 (5 bases each). CDR1 is SGHAT, CDR2 FQDESV, per germline (reference sequence). V was clipped by 11 bases and J by 7 bases, with 18 bases between them. There are 13 residues in the CDR3. In DNA form, the CDR3 reads TGTGCCTCGACGCGTCAAGAGGGGAATGAGCAGTTCTTC. Its translation: CASTRQEGNEQFF.

This clonotype was counted ten times or more. This sequence joins TRBV7-2 and TRBJ2-1; D unclear. In germline, CDR1 is SGHTA, CDR2 FQGNSA. CDR3 size: 12 residues. V was shortened by 3 bases and J by 6 bases, with 6 bases between the two germline ends. The CDR3 spells CASSFLPNEQFF. Here the CDR3 DNA reads TGTGCCAGCAGCTTTTTGCCCAATGAGCAGTTCTTC.

This clonotype occurred many times. This chain joins TRBV7-9 and TRBJ2-7, with no clear D. V dropped 3 bases and J dropped 1 base, with 10 bases sitting between them. Germline lookup yields CDR1 SEHNR and CDR2 FQNEAQ (reference sequence). The CDR3 sequence is 14 residues long. The CDR3 here is CASSLRTESYEQYF. The CDR3 DNA is TGTGCCAGCAGCTTGCGGACGGAGTCCTACGAGCAGTACTTC.

CDR3 in amino acids: CASSWNSRNEQFF. As DNA, the CDR3 is TGTGCCAGCAGTTGGAACAGCAGGAATGAGCAGTTCTTC. The chain combines TRBV12-3 or TRBV12-4 with TRBJ2-1; D is unresolved. The CDR3 consists of 13 residues. The ends were cut back, 4 bases at V and 7 bases at J, with 11 bases in the middle.

The sample holds many counts of this clonotype. CDR3 in amino acids: CASSLATGGPYEQYF. CDR3 coding DNA: TGTGCCAGCAGCTTAGCGACAGGGGGCCCCTACGAGCAGTACTTC. The V gene is TRBV7-2, the J gene TRBJ2-7, with TRBD1 matching 10 bases. Losses at the gene ends were 0 bases for V and 2 bases for J; bases not matched to a gene: 1. Per germline, CDR1 SGHTA and CDR2 FQGNSA. This CDR3 is built from 15 residues.

This clonotype came up many times. The rearrangement joins TRBV19 to TRBJ1-2; D gene unclear. Looked up from germline, CDR1 is LNHDA and CDR2 is SQIVND (reference sequence). The CDR3 contains 14 residues. V was clipped by 7 bases and J by 1 base, with 13 bases between them. In nucleotides, the CDR3 is TGTGCCAGTACCTCAGGTCTGATTAACTATGGCTACACCTTC. Its translation: CASTSGLINYGYTF.

The rearrangement uses TRBV20-1 and TRBJ2-3; 13 positions agree with TRBD2. Trimming cost V 3 bases and J 0 bases; bases outside gene matches: 9. Germline CDR1 DFQATT, CDR2 SNEGSKA (reference sequence). The CDR3 extends over 18 amino acids. CDR3 DNA sequence: TGCAGTGCTAGTGTCAGTCGACTAGCGGGGGGAAGCACAGATACGCAGTATTTT. Protein: CSASVSRLAGGSTDTQYF.

The chain employs TRBV12-3 or TRBV12-4 and TRBJ1-2; 8 positions match TRBD1. The CDR3 runs to 13 residues. The V and J ends lost 2 bases and 8 bases, in that order; junction bases with no gene match: 4. In DNA, the CDR3 is TGTGCCAGCAGTTTATCAGGGGGCGGGGGCTACACCTTC. It translates to CASSLSGGGGYTF.

The V and J genes are TRBV10-3 and TRBJ2-5, with D possibly matching TRBD1 (6 bases). V was trimmed by 3 bases and J by 5 bases, leaving 16 bases between them. CDR3 length equals 15 residues. Per germline, CDR1 ENHRY and CDR2 SYGVKD. The CDR3 sequence is CAISDGRGLSETQYF. The CDR3 DNA reads TGTGCCATCAGTGACGGCAGGGGATTGAGTGAGACCCAGTACTTC.

This clonotype came up many times. The chain recombines TRBV12-3 or TRBV12-4 with TRBJ1-5, with D perhaps TRBD1 (5 bases). The V gene lost 3 bases and the J gene lost 6 bases, with 15 bases spanning the gap. The CDR3 consists of 15 residues. CDR3 protein: CASSFWSQGGQPQHF. CDR3 DNA: TGTGCCAGCAGTTTTTGGTCGCAGGGCGGTCAGCCCCAGCATTTT.

As DNA, the CDR3 is TGCAGTGCTAGCCGCCAGACTGATCCCTACGAGCAGTACTTC. This encodes CSASRQTDPYEQYF. The rearrangement joins TRBV20-1 to TRBJ2-7; D gene uncertain. The CDR3 spans 14 residues. The V end lost 3 bases, the J end lost 2 bases, and 14 bases lay between the germline ends. The germline CDR1 and CDR2 sequences are DFQATT and SNEGSKA (reference sequence).

This clonotype was counted ten times or more. The chain recombines TRBV7-2 with TRBJ2-1; 16 nucleotides line up with TRBD2. With V trimmed by 4 bases and J by 3 bases, 12 bases remained unmatched. Germline V lookup: CDR1 SGHTA, CDR2 FQGNSA. The CDR3 loop spans 20 amino acids. CDR3 DNA sequence: TGTGCCAGCAGCTCACCCGCCGGGACTAGCGGGGGGGCTATCTACAATGAGCAGTTCTTC. Translation: CASSSPAGTSGGAIYNEQFF.

This clonotype was seen repeatedly, ten times or more. The chain joins TRBV6-5 to TRBJ1-1; the match to TRBD1 covers 7 bases. The CDR3 spans 15 residues. V gave up 0 bases and J gave up 3 bases; unmatched junction bases: 4. CDR1 MNHEY and CDR2 SVGAGI come from the germline V gene. The CDR3 bases are TGTGCCAGCAGTTACTCGCGGCAGGGGGACACTGAAGCTTTCTTT. Residues: CASSYSRQGDTEAFF.

The chain combines TRBV7-2 with TRBJ2-7, with D perhaps matching TRBD1 (6 bases). V lost 0 bases to trimming and J lost 8 bases, with 11 bases between them. This CDR3 has 13 amino acids. The germline gives CDR1 SGHTA, CDR2 FQGNSA. In nucleotides, the CDR3 is TGTGCCAGCAGCTTAGCCCGCAGGGGTAAGCAGTACTTC. It codes for CASSLARRGKQYF. Using reference TRBV7-2 and TRBJ2-7 for the parts outside the CDR3, the full variable domain is GAGVSQSPSNKVTEKGKDVELRCDPISGHTALYWYRQSLGQGLEFLIYFQGNSAPDKSGLPSDRFSAERTGGSVSTLTIQRTQQEDSAVYLCASSLARRGKQYFGPGTRLTVT.

The rearrangement joins TRBV20-1 to TRBJ1-3; D not resolved. This CDR3 spans 13 amino acids. Trimming pared 6 bases from V and 0 bases from J, leaving 9 bases between. CDR1 is DFQATT and CDR2 is SNEGSKA in the germline V gene (reference sequence). Written as DNA, the CDR3 is TGCAGTGCCATGCGAAGCTCTGGAAACACCATATATTTT. Its translation: CSAMRSSGNTIYF.